The clone carrying this T cell receptor beta chain was found once. Its antigen is currently unknown. This specimen comes from a study of CD4+ T cells in melanoma. Study-wide findings and caveats: CD8+ T cell, macrophage and B cell function reportedly correlated with neoantigen-specific CD4+ T cells.

Clones were sequenced by immunoSEQ multiplex PCR, and TCRdb holds only the in-frame ones, with some missing. The sample lists 9,500 to 13,000 clones, around 79% seen once, with around 21% in the top ten. From germline, CDR1 is SQVTM and CDR2 ANQGSEA. V shed 5 bases and J shed 2 bases, with 16 bases lying between them. This CDR3 comprises 14 residues. The sample was cells from a culture (not recorded whether cultured in vitro). V is TRBV29-1 and J is TRBJ2-7; the D is unclear. The clonotype was recovered from a human donor with melanoma. The CDR3 sequence is CSVKGRKSPYEQYF. The CDR3 DNA is TGCAGCGTTAAAGGCAGAAAGTCACCCTACGAGCAGTACTTC.